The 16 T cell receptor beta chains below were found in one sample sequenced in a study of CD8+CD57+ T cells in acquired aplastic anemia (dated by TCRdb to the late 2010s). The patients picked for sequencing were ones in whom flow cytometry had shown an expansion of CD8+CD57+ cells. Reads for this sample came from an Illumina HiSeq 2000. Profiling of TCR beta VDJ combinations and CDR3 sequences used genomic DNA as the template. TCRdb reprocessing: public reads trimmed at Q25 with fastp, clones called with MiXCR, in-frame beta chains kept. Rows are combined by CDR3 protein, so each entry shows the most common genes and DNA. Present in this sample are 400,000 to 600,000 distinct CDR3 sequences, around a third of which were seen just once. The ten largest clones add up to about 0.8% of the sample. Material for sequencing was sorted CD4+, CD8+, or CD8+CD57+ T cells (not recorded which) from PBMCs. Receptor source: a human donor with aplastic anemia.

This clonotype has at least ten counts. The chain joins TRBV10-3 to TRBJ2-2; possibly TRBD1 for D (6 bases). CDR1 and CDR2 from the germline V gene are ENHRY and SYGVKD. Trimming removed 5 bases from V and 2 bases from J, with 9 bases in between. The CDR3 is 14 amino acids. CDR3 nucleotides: TGTGCCATCAGTTCCGGGACAAACACCGGGGAGCTGTTTTTT. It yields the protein CAISSGTNTGELFF.

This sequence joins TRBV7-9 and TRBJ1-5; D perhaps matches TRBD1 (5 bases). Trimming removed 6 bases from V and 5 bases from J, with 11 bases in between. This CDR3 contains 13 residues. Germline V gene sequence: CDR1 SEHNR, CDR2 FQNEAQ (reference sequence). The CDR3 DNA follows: TGTGCCAGCAGTGGAGAGACAGATCAGCCCCAGCATTTT. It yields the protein CASSGETDQPQHF.

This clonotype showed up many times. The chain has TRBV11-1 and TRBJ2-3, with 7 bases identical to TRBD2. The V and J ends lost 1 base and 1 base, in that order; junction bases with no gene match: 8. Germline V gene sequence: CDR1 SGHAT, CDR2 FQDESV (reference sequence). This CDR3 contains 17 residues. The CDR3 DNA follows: TGTGCCAGCAGCTTAGTCAGGGCGGGAGTGGGCACAGATACGCAGTATTTT. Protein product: CASSLVRAGVGTDTQYF.

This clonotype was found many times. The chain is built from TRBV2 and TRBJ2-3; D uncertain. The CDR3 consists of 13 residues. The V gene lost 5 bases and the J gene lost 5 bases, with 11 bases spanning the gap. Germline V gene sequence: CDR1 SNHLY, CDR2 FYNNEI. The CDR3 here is CASSWIEEDTQYF. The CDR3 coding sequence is TGTGCCAGCAGTTGGATAGAAGAAGATACGCAGTATTTT.

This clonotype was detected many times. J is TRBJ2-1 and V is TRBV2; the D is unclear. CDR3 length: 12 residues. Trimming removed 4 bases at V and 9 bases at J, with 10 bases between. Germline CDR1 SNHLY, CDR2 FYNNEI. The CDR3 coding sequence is TGTGCCAGCAGTGTGGGCTCGGGTGAGCAGTTCTTC. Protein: CASSVGSGEQFF.

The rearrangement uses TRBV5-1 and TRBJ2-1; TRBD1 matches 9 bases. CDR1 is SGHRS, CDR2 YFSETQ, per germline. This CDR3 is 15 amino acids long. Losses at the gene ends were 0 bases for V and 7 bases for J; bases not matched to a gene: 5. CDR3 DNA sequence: TGCGCCAGCAGCTTGGGGACAGGGGAAGGGAATGAGCAGTTCTTC. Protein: CASSLGTGEGNEQFF.

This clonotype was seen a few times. The CDR3 loop reads CASSQSGFTDTQYF. CDR3 nucleotide sequence: TGTGCCAGCAGCCAATCTGGGTTCACAGATACGCAGTATTTT. V is TRBV16 and J is TRBJ2-3, with D uncertain. CDR1 KGHSY and CDR2 FQNENV come from the germline V gene. Trimming stripped 0 bases from V and 2 bases from J, with 6 bases between. The CDR3 loop spans 14 amino acids.

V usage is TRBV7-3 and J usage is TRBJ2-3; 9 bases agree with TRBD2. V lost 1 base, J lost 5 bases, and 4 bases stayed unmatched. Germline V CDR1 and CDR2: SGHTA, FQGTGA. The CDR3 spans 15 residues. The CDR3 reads CASSLSGGGLDTQYF. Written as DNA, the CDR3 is TGTGCCAGCAGCTTAAGCGGGGGGGGCCTAGATACGCAGTATTTT.

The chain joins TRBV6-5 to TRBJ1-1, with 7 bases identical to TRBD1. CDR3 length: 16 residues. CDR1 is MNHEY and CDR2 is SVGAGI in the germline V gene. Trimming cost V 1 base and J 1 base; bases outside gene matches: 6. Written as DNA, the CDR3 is TGTGCCAGCAGTTACTGGGGGCAGGGGGGGAACACTGAAGCTTTCTTT. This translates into CASSYWGQGGNTEAFF.

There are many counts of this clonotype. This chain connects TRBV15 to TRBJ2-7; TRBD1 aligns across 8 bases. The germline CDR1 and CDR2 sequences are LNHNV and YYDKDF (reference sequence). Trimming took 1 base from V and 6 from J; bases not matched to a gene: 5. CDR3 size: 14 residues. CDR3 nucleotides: TGTGCCACCAGCAGAGGGACAGGGAGGCGCGAGCAGTACTTC. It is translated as CATSRGTGRREQYF.

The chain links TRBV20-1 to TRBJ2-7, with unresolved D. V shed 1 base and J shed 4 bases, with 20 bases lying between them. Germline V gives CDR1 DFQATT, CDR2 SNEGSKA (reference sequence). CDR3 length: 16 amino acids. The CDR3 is CSARATSSGLGYEQYF. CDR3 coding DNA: TGCAGTGCTAGAGCCACCTCCTCCGGGCTGGGGTACGAGCAGTACTTC.

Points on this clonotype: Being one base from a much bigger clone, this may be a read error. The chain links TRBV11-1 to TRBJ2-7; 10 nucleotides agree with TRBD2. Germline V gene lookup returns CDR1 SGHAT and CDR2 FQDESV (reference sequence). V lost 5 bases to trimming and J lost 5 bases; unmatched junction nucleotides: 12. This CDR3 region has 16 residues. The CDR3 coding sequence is TGTGCCAGCAGCATTCGAGGACTAGCGGAGGGTCACGAGCAGTACTTC. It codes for CASSIRGLAEGHEQYF.

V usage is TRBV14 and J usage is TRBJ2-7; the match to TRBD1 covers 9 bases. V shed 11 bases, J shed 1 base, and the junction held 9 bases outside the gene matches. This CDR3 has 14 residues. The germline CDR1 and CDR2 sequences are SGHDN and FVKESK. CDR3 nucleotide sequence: TGTGCCGGCTCCTGGACAGGGGAGTCCTACGAGCAGTACTTC. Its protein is CAGSWTGESYEQYF.

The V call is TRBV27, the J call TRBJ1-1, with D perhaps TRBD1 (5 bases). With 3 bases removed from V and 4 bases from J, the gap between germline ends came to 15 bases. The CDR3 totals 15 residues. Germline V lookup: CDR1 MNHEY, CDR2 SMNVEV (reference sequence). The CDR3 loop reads CASSLTGTHGTEAFF. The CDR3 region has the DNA TGTGCCAGCAGTTTGACCGGGACCCACGGCACTGAAGCTTTCTTT.

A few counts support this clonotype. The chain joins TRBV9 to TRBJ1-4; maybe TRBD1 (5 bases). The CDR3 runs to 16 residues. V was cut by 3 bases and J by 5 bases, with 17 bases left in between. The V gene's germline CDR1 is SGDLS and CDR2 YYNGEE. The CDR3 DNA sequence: TGTGCCAGCAGCGGCTCCCTGGGGGGATTAAATGAAAAACTGTTTTTT. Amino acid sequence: CASSGSLGGLNEKLFF.

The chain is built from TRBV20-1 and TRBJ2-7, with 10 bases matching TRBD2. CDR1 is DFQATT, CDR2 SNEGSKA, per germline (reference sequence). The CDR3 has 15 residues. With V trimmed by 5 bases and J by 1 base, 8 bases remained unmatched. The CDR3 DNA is TGCAGTGCTCATCAGCGGGAGGGCTTATCCTACGAGCAGTACTTC. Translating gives CSAHQREGLSYEQYF.